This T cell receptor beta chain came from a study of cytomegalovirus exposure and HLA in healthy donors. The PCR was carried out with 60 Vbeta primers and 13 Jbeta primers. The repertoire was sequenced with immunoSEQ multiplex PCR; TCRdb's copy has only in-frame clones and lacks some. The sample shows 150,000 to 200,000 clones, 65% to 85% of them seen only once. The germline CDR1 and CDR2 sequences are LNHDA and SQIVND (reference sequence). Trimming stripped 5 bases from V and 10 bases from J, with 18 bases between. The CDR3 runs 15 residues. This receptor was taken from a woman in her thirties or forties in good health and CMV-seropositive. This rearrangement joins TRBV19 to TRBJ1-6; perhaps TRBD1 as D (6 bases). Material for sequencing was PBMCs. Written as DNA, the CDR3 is TGTGCCAGTAGTCCCACCCCCACAGGGCGCTCACCCCTCCACTTT. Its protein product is CASSPTPTGRSPLHF.